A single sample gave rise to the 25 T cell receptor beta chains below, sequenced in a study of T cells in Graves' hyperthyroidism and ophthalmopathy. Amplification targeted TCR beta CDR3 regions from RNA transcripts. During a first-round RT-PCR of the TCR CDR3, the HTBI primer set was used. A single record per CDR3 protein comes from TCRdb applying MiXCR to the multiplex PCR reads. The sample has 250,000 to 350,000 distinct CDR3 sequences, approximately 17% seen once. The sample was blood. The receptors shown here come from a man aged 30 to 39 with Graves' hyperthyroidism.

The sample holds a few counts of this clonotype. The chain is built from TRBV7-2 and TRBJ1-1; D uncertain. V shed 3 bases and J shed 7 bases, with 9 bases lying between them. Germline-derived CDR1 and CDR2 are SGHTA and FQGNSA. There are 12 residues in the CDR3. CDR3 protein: CASSFGVFEAFF. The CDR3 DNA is TGTGCCAGCAGCTTTGGGGTTTTTGAAGCTTTCTTT.

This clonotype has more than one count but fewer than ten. The CDR3 here is CASSQTGGREDTQYF. The CDR3 bases are TGTGCCAGCAGCCAAACTGGGGGGAGAGAGGATACGCAGTATTTT. The rearrangement joins TRBV7-3 to TRBJ2-3; the D gene is possibly TRBD2 (6 bases). The CDR3 contains 15 residues. V was clipped by 5 bases and J by 6 bases, with 18 bases between them. Germline CDR1 and CDR2: SGHTA and FQGTGA.

CDR3 DNA: TGCAGTGCTAGCCCGCATCTAGCGGGGGTCAATGAGCAGTTCTTC. It is translated as CSASPHLAGVNEQFF. The rearrangement links TRBV20-1 to TRBJ2-1; 10 bases fit TRBD2. The CDR3 length is 15 residues. Germline assignment: CDR1 DFQATT and CDR2 SNEGSKA (reference sequence). V dropped 3 bases and J dropped 6; count of bases not matched to a gene: 8.

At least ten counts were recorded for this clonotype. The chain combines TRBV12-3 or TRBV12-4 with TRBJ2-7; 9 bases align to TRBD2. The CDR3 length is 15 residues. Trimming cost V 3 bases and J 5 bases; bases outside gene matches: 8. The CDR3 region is CASSLRVAGANEQYF. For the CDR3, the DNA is TGTGCCAGCAGTTTGAGGGTAGCGGGAGCGAACGAGCAGTACTTC.

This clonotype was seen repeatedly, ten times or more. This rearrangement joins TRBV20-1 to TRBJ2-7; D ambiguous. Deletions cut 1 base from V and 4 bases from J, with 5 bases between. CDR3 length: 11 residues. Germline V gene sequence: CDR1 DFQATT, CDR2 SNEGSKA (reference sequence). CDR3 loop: CSARGPYEQYF. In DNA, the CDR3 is TGCAGTGCTAGAGGGCCGTACGAGCAGTACTTC.

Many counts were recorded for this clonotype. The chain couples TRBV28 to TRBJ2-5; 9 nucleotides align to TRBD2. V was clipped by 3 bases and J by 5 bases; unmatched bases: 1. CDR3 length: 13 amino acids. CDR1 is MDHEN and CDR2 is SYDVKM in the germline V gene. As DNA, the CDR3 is TGTGCCAGCAGTTTCAGCGGGAGGGAGACCCAGTACTTC. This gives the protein CASSFSGRETQYF. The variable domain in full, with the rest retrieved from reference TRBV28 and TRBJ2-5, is DVKVTQSSRYLVKRTGEKVFLECVQDMDHENMFWYRQDPGLGLRLIYFSYDVKMKEKGDIPEGYSVSREKKERFSLILESASTNQTSMYLCASSFSGRETQYFGPGTRLLVL.

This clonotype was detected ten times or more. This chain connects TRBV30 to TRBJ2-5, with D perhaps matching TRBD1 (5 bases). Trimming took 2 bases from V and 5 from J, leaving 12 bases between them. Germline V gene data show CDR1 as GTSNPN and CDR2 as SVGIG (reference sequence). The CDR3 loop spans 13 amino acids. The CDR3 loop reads CAWSFGWGETQYF. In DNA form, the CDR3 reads TGTGCCTGGAGTTTTGGGTGGGGCGAGACCCAGTACTTC.

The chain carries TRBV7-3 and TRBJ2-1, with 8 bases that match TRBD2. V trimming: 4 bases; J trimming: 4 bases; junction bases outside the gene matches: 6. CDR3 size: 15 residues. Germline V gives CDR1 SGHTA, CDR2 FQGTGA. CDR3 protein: CASSYPSGPYNEQFF. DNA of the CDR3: TGTGCCAGCAGCTATCCTAGCGGGCCTTACAATGAGCAGTTCTTC.

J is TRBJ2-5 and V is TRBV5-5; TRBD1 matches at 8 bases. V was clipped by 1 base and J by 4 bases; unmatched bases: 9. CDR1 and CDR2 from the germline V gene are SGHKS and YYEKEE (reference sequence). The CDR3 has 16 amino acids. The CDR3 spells CASSLLGQGARETQYF. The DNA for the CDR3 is TGTGCCAGCAGCTTGTTGGGGCAGGGGGCGCGAGAGACCCAGTACTTC.

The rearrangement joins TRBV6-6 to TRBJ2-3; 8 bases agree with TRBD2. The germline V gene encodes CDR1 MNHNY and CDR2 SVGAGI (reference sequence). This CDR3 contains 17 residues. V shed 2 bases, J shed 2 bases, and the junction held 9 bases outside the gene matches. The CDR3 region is CASSYRSGGGSTDTQYF. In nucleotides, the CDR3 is TGTGCCAGCAGTTACCGTTCCGGGGGGGGGTCCACAGATACGCAGTATTTT.

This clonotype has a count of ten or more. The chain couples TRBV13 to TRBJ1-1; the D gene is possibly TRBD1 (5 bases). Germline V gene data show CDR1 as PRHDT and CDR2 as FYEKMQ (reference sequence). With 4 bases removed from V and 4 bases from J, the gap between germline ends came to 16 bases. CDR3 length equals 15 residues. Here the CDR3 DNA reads TGTGCCAGCAGCTGGGGGGGGGGAGGTGGCACTGAAGCTTTCTTT. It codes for CASSWGGGGGTEAFF.

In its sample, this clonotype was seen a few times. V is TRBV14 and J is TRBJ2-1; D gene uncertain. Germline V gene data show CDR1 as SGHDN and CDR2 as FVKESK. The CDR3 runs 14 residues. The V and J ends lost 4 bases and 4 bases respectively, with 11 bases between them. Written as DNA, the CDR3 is TGTGCCAGCAGCCTACTCCCCGGGTACAATGAGCAGTTCTTC. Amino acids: CASSLLPGYNEQFF.

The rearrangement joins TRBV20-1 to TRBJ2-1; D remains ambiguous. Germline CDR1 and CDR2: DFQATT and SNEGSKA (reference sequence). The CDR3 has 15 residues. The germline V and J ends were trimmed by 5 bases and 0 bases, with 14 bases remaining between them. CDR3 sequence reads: CSASDRRSSYNEQFF. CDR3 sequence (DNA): TGCAGTGCTTCCGACCGAAGGAGCTCCTACAATGAGCAGTTCTTC.

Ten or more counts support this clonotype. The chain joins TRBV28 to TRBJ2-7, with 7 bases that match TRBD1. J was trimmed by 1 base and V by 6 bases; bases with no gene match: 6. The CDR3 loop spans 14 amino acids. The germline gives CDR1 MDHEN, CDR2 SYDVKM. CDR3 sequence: CASRSPGQSYEQYF. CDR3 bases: TGTGCCAGCAGATCCCCGGGACAGTCCTACGAGCAGTACTTC.

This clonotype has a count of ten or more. CDR3 nucleotides: TGCGCCAGCAGCTTTTGGGCGGGTAAGGACTACGAGCAGTACTTC. It specifies CASSFWAGKDYEQYF. This sequence joins TRBV5-1 and TRBJ2-7; maybe TRBD2 (5 bases). V was pared by 2 bases and J by 3 bases, with 15 bases between. The germline V gene encodes CDR1 SGHRS and CDR2 YFSETQ. The CDR3 is 15 residues long.

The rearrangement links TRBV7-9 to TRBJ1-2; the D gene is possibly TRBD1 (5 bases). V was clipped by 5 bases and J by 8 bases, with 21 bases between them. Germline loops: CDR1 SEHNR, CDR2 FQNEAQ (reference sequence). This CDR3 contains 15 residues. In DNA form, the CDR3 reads TGTGCCAGCAGCCCCTCCGGCGGGCAGGGCTCGGGCTACACCTTC. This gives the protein CASSPSGGQGSGYTF.

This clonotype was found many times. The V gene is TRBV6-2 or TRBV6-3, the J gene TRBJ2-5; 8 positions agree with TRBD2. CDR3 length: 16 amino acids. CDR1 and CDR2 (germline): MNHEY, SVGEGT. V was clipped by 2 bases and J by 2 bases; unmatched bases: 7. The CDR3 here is CASSYPQVAGQETQYF. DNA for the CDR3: TGTGCCAGCAGTTACCCCCAGGTAGCGGGACAAGAGACCCAGTACTTC.

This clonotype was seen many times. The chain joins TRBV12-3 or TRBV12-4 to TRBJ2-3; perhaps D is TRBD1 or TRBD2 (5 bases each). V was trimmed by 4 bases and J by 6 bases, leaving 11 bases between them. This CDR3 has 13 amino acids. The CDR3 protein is CASSSGPQDTQYF. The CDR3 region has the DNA TGTGCCAGCAGTTCGGGACCCCAGGATACGCAGTATTTT.

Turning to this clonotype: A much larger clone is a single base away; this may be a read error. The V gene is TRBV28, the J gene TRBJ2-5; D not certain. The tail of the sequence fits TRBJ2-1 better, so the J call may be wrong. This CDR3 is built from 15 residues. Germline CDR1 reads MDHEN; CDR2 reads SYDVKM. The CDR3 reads CASSLRRLMVETQFF. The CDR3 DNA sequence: TGTGCCAGCAGTTTAAGGAGACTGATGGTGGAGACCCAGTTCTTC.

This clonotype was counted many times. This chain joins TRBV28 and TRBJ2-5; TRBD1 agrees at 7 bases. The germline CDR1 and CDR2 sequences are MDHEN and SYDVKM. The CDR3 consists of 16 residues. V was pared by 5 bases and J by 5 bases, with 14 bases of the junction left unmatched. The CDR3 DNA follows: TGTGCCAGCAGTGGACCGCGGAAAGAGGGGGCCGAGACCCAGTACTTC. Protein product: CASSGPRKEGAETQYF.

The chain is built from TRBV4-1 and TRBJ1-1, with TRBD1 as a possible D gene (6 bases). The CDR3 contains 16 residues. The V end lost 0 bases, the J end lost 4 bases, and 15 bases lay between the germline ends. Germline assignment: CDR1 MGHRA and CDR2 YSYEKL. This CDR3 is CASSQEEIRGPTEAFF. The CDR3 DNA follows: TGCGCCAGCAGCCAAGAGGAGATACGGGGGCCCACTGAAGCTTTCTTT.

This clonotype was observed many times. The CDR3 loop reads CASSRRAAGGREQFF. DNA of the CDR3: TGTGCCAGCAGCCGCCGGGCAGCGGGAGGACGAGAGCAGTTCTTC. The V call is TRBV12-3 or TRBV12-4, the J call TRBJ2-1; 9 bases are shared with TRBD2. V dropped 6 bases and J dropped 10; count of bases not matched to a gene: 13. The CDR3 length is 15 residues.

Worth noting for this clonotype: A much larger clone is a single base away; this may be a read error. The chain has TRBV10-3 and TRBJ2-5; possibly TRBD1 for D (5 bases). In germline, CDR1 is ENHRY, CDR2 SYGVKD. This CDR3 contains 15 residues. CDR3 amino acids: CAISEPDSLQEAQYF. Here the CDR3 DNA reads TGTGCCATCAGTGAGCCCGACAGCCTGCAAGAGGCCCAGTACTTC.

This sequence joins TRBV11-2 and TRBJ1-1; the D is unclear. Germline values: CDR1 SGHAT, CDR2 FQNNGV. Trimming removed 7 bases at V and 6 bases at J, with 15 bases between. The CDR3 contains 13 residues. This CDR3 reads CASINPPGAEAFF. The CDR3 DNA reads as TGTGCCAGCATCAACCCGCCAGGTGCTGAAGCTTTCTTT.

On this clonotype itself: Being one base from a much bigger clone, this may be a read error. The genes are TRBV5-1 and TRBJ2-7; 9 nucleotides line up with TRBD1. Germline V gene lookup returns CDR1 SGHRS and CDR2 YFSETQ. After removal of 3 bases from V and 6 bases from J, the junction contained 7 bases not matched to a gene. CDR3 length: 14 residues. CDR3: CASSSLTGGSEQYF. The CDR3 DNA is TGCGCCAGCAGCTCCTTGACAGGGGGAAGCGAGCAGTACTTC.